Below, 24 T cell receptor beta chains from the same sample are listed, as sequenced in a study of naive and memory T cell subsets (dated by TCRdb to the late 2010s). Receptor amplification or capture employed UMI-ligation and nested PCR. The sample was run on an Illumina MiSeq. An equimolar mix of two oligonucleotides covering both TRBC1 and TRBC2 was used as the beta constant-region primer. Four rounds of PCR, combining the SP2 primer with nested alpha and beta constant-region primers, were used to amplify the ligated cDNA. In-frame beta chains were kept once TCRdb had trimmed the public reads at Q25 with fastp and called clones with MiXCR. Identical CDR3 proteins give one entry, which carries the most common genes and DNA. The sample includes about 120,000 distinct CDR3 sequences, with 30% to 45% observed a single time. The ten top clones hold about 0.85% of the sample. What was sequenced was central memory CD4+ T cells from blood. This specimen's cell subset or site label, per the study, means: central memory, CD45RA- CD27+. The receptor source for this set is a human donor in good health.

The rearrangement links TRBV7-2 to TRBJ2-1, with D possibly matching TRBD2 (5 bases). From germline, CDR1 is SGHTA and CDR2 FQGNSA. Trimming cost V 1 base and J 8 bases, with 15 bases left between them. The CDR3 contains 15 residues. Here the CDR3 reads CASSLGGQEVYEQFF. The CDR3 bases are TGTGCCAGCAGCTTAGGGGGTCAGGAGGTATATGAGCAGTTCTTC.

This chain links TRBV28 with TRBJ1-5, with D possibly matching TRBD1 (5 bases). This CDR3 spans 14 amino acids. Germline lookup yields CDR1 MDHEN and CDR2 SYDVKM. The V end was cut by 2 bases, the J end by 7 bases, with 12 bases between. The chain's CDR3 is CASSLVGLLQPQHF. The CDR3 nucleotides are TGTGCCAGCAGTTTAGTGGGACTCTTACAGCCCCAGCATTTT. The full variable domain, rest sourced from reference TRBV28 and TRBJ1-5, is DVKVTQSSRYLVKRTGEKVFLECVQDMDHENMFWYRQDPGLGLRLIYFSYDVKMKEKGDIPEGYSVSREKKERFSLILESASTNQTSMYLCASSLVGLLQPQHFGDGTRLSIL.

V is TRBV30 and J is TRBJ2-1; 8 nucleotides match TRBD2. Losses at the gene ends were 1 base for V and 0 bases for J; bases not matched to a gene: 11. The germline V gene encodes CDR1 GTSNPN and CDR2 SVGIG (reference sequence). The CDR3 runs 18 residues. CDR3 in DNA: TGTGCCTGGAGTGCCTCCGGACTAGCCACTACCTCCTACAATGAGCAGTTCTTC. Amino acid sequence: CAWSASGLATTSYNEQFF.

This rearrangement joins TRBV5-4 to TRBJ2-7; D is unresolved. Germline CDR1 is SGHNT and CDR2 is YYREEE (reference sequence). There are 15 residues in the CDR3. V was clipped by 0 bases and J by 0 bases, with 10 bases between them. The DNA for the CDR3 is TGTGCCAGCAGCTTGGCGGGCAGGAGCTCCTACGAGCAGTACTTC. This gives the protein CASSLAGRSSYEQYF.

This clonotype was observed many times. The chain employs TRBV9 and TRBJ2-3; D gene unclear. CDR3 length: 13 amino acids. The germline V gene has CDR1 SGDLS and CDR2 YYNGEE. V dropped 3 bases and J dropped 5 bases, with 10 bases sitting between them. The CDR3 DNA reads as TGTGCCAGCAGCGCCCTGGTGGAAGATACGCAGTATTTT. Protein: CASSALVEDTQYF.

The genes are TRBV29-1 and TRBJ2-1; 9 bases map to TRBD2. This CDR3 is 18 amino acids long. Looked up from germline, CDR1 is SQVTM and CDR2 is ANQGSEA. With V trimmed by 8 bases and J by 7 bases, 24 bases remained unmatched. Written as DNA, the CDR3 is TGCAGCCCCCCCGCTACCAGGAAGCGGGAGGACCCTAAAAATGAGCAGTTCTTC. It yields the protein CSPPATRKREDPKNEQFF.

The chain couples TRBV27 to TRBJ2-7, with D perhaps matching TRBD1 (5 bases). The germline CDR1 and CDR2 sequences are MNHEY and SMNVEV (reference sequence). The length of the CDR3 is 12 residues. Between the trimmed V and J ends, which lost 7 bases and 0 bases, there was a span of 7 bases. The CDR3 spells CASKGYSYEQYF. The CDR3 nucleotides are TGTGCCAGCAAGGGGTACTCCTACGAGCAGTACTTC.

The chain recombines TRBV2 with TRBJ1-4, with a possible D match to TRBD1 (6 bases). The V and J ends lost 8 bases and 6 bases respectively, with 16 bases between them. The CDR3 runs to 14 residues. The germline V gene has CDR1 SNHLY and CDR2 FYNNEI. Here the CDR3 DNA reads TGTGCCAGCGGACAGAGGGCACCTTATGAAAAACTGTTTTTT. This codes for CASGQRAPYEKLFF.

This chain connects TRBV29-1 to TRBJ2-1, with TRBD2 matching 11 bases. V shed 4 bases, J shed 8 bases, and the junction held 16 bases outside the gene matches. Germline V CDR1 and CDR2: SQVTM, ANQGSEA. The CDR3 has 17 residues. CDR3 amino acids: CSVGRVPRLAGRYEQFF. CDR3 nucleotides: TGCAGCGTTGGTAGGGTACCGAGACTAGCGGGACGTTATGAGCAGTTCTTC.

The chain has TRBV30 and TRBJ2-1, with D unresolved. Trimming took 2 bases from V and 3 from J, leaving 5 bases between them. Germline values: CDR1 GTSNPN, CDR2 SVGIG (reference sequence). CDR3 size: 12 residues. CDR3 in DNA: TGTGCCTGGAGTCCAAACTACAATGAGCAGTTCTTC. Its translation is CAWSPNYNEQFF.

The sample holds a few counts of this clonotype. The chain employs TRBV9 and TRBJ2-3; 10 bases map to TRBD2. Trimming cost V 0 bases and J 6 bases; bases outside gene matches: 16. The CDR3 consists of 19 residues. Germline V gene sequence: CDR1 SGDLS, CDR2 YYNGEE. The CDR3 region is CASSVGKLAGTNGVDTQYF. CDR3 sequence (DNA): TGTGCCAGCAGCGTAGGAAAACTAGCGGGAACAAACGGGGTGGATACGCAGTATTTT.

This clonotype was found once. This sequence joins TRBV4-1 and TRBJ1-1; D may be TRBD1 (6 bases). V dropped 1 base and J dropped 2 bases, with 20 bases sitting between them. Germline CDR1 and CDR2: MGHRA and YSYEKL. The CDR3 consists of 18 residues. CDR3 DNA: TGCGCCAGCAGCCAAGGAACAGGGTCCAAGGCTACAAACACTGAAGCTTTCTTT. Its protein is CASSQGTGSKATNTEAFF.

This chain links TRBV4-1 with TRBJ2-5; D unresolved. V lost 4 bases, J lost 5 bases, and 5 bases lay in between. This CDR3 comprises 11 residues. Germline V gene lookup returns CDR1 MGHRA and CDR2 YSYEKL. CDR3 coding DNA: TGCGCCAGCAGCCCCCACGAGACCCAGTACTTC. Its translation is CASSPHETQYF.

This chain uses TRBV28 with TRBJ2-2, with D maybe TRBD2 (7 bases). The CDR3 totals 17 residues. Germline V gives CDR1 MDHEN, CDR2 SYDVKM. V lost 3 bases to trimming and J lost 0 bases, with 14 bases between them. This CDR3 is CASSFLRGAANTGELFF. The CDR3 DNA reads TGTGCCAGCAGTTTTCTCCGGGGGGCTGCGAACACCGGGGAGCTGTTTTTT. Together with reference TRBV28 and TRBJ2-2, the CDR3 gives the full variable domain: DVKVTQSSRYLVKRTGEKVFLECVQDMDHENMFWYRQDPGLGLRLIYFSYDVKMKEKGDIPEGYSVSREKKERFSLILESASTNQTSMYLCASSFLRGAANTGELFFGEGSRLTVL.

This clonotype showed up just once. V is TRBV27 and J is TRBJ2-7; 8 nucleotides agree with TRBD2. The trim removed 3 bases at V and 4 bases at J, leaving 8 bases unmatched. The CDR3 covers 15 residues. Germline V gene lookup returns CDR1 MNHEY and CDR2 SMNVEV (reference sequence). The CDR3 here is CASSFGRAAPYEQYF. The CDR3 bases are TGTGCCAGCAGTTTCGGGAGGGCCGCTCCGTACGAGCAGTACTTC.

This clonotype was seen a handful of times. The chain employs TRBV5-1 and TRBJ1-5; D is undetermined. The V gene's germline CDR1 is SGHRS and CDR2 YFSETQ. The V end was cut by 4 bases, the J end by 6 bases, with 14 bases between. CDR3 length: 14 residues. This CDR3 reads CASSPRGGLQPQHF. The CDR3 DNA reads TGCGCCAGCAGCCCCCGGGGAGGGCTTCAGCCCCAGCATTTT.

This clonotype occurred a few times. The rearrangement links TRBV3-1 to TRBJ2-4; 9 bases are a match to TRBD1. The length of the CDR3 is 15 residues. Germline values: CDR1 LGHDT, CDR2 YNNKEL (reference sequence). Germline trimming cut 4 bases from V and 2 bases from J; bases unmatched to any gene: 3. CDR3 residues: CASSPQGATKNIQYF. The CDR3 coding sequence is TGTGCCAGCAGCCCACAGGGGGCAACCAAAAACATTCAGTACTTC.

V is TRBV14 and J is TRBJ2-1; 11 positions match TRBD2. CDR1 and CDR2 (germline): SGHDN, FVKESK. J gave up 0 bases and V 5 bases, and 3 bases lay outside the gene matches. The CDR3 has 16 amino acids. DNA of the CDR3: TGTGCCAGCAGCTCCACTAGCGGGAGCTCCTACAATGAGCAGTTCTTC. It encodes CASSSTSGSSYNEQFF. Variable domain in full (rest from reference TRBV14 and TRBJ2-1): EAGVTQFPSHSVIEKGQTVTLRCDPISGHDNLYWYRRVMGKEIKFLLHFVKESKQDESGMPNNRFLAERTGGTYSTLKVQPAELEDSGVYFCASSSTSGSSYNEQFFGPGTRLTVL.

This clonotype was detected ten times or more. The chain uses TRBV28 and TRBJ2-7, with 7 bases aligning to TRBD2. The CDR3 is made up of 15 amino acids. After removal of 2 bases from V and 3 bases from J, the junction contained 7 bases not matched to a gene. Germline-derived CDR1 and CDR2 are MDHEN and SYDVKM. CDR3 amino acids: CASSLSSGLLYEQYF. In DNA form, the CDR3 reads TGTGCCAGCAGTTTAAGCTCGGGACTACTCTACGAGCAGTACTTC.

This clonotype occurred a few times. The V call is TRBV20-1, the J call TRBJ2-1; the match to TRBD2 covers 15 bases. Germline V gene lookup returns CDR1 DFQATT and CDR2 SNEGSKA (reference sequence). V was pared by 4 bases and J by 4 bases, with 5 bases of the junction left unmatched. This CDR3 is 16 amino acids long. The CDR3 sequence: CSAKGLAGGYYNEQFF. CDR3 sequence (DNA): TGCAGTGCTAAAGGACTAGCGGGGGGGTATTACAATGAGCAGTTCTTC.

This chain uses TRBV3-1 with TRBJ2-3, with D tentatively TRBD2 (5 bases). The CDR3 consists of 18 residues. CDR1 is LGHDT, CDR2 YNNKEL, per germline (reference sequence). V was shortened by 1 base and J by 1 base, with 18 bases between the two germline ends. The CDR3 sequence is CASSQVYGSRLRTDTQYF. As DNA, the CDR3 is TGTGCCAGCAGCCAAGTCTATGGATCGAGACTACGCACAGATACGCAGTATTTT.

The V and J genes are TRBV20-1 and TRBJ1-4, with D maybe TRBD1 (6 bases). Trimming took 1 base from V and 4 from J, leaving 19 bases between them. CDR1 DFQATT and CDR2 SNEGSKA come from the germline V gene (reference sequence). This CDR3 contains 17 residues. In DNA, the CDR3 is TGCAGTGCTAGAGGGCAGGGGAGCTTACATTATAATGAAAAACTGTTTTTT. The encoded protein is CSARGQGSLHYNEKLFF.

V and J are TRBV7-9 and TRBJ2-5; TRBD1 aligns across 8 bases. Germline values: CDR1 SEHNR, CDR2 FQNEAQ (reference sequence). V lost 2 bases to trimming and J lost 1 base; unmatched junction nucleotides: 9. The CDR3 spans 17 residues. The CDR3 loop reads CASSLYRQGKAQETQYF. For the CDR3, the DNA is TGTGCCAGCAGCTTATATAGACAGGGGAAGGCCCAAGAGACCCAGTACTTC. Complete variable domain (other parts from reference TRBV7-9 and TRBJ2-5): DTGVSQNPRHKITKRGQNVTFRCDPISEHNRLYWYRQTLGQGPEFLTYFQNEAQLEKSRLLSDRFSAERPKGSFSTLEIQRTEQGDSAMYLCASSLYRQGKAQETQYFGPGTRLLVL.

The chain employs TRBV6-1 and TRBJ2-1; 10 bases line up with TRBD2. Germline assignment: CDR1 MNHNS and CDR2 SASEGT. The CDR3 contains 14 residues. The V gene end was trimmed by 4 bases and the J gene end by 4 bases; junction bases not matched to a gene: 1. The DNA of the CDR3 is TGTGCCAGCAGTGTAGCGGGGGGATACAATGAGCAGTTCTTC. This codes for CASSVAGGYNEQFF.